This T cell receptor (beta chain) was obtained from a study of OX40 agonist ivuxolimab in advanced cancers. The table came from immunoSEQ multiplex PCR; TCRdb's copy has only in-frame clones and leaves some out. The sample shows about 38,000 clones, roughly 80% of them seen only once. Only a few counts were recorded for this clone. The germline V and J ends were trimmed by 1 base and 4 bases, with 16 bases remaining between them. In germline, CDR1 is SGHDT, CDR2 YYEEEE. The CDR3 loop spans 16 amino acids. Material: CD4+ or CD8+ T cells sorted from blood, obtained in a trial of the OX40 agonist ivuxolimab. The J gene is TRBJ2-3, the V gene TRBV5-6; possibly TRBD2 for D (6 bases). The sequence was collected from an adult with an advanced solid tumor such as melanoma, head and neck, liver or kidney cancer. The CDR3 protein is CASSLLTGTLSDTQYF. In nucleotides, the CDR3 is TGTGCCAGCAGCTTGCTGACCGGGACTCTATCAGATACGCAGTATTTT.